These 17 T cell receptor beta chains were all obtained from the same sample, sequenced in a study of T cell responses to AZD1222 COVID-19 vaccine. Clones were read by immunoSEQ multiplex PCR, and TCRdb kept only the in-frame ones, dropping some. The sample carries approximately 150,000 clones, less than 95% recorded once. This sample comprised peripheral blood, obtained 28 days after the second AZD1222 dose. Every receptor here comes from an adult who received the AZD1222 COVID-19 vaccine.

This clone turned up a few times. The chain recombines TRBV4-2 with TRBJ2-2; D possibly uses TRBD1 or TRBD2 (5 bases each). V lost 1 base and J 3 bases, leaving 9 bases between the germline ends. CDR1 is LGHNA and CDR2 is YNFKEQ in the germline V gene. The CDR3 consists of 15 residues. CDR3 sequence (DNA): TGTGCCAGCAGCCAAGCTCAGGGACACACCGGGGAGCTGTTTTTT. It yields the protein CASSQAQGHTGELFF.

The chain links TRBV7-2 to TRBJ1-2; 11 bases are a match to TRBD1. V lost 5 bases, J lost 5 bases, and 7 bases stayed unmatched. The germline gives CDR1 SGHTA, CDR2 FQGNSA. CDR3 length: 15 residues. CDR3 loop: CASSPGTGGPYGYTF. CDR3 in DNA: TGTGCCAGCAGCCCCGGGACAGGGGGGCCTTATGGCTACACCTTC. The whole variable domain, remainder taken from reference TRBV7-2 and TRBJ1-2, is GAGVSQSPSNKVTEKGKDVELRCDPISGHTALYWYRQSLGQGLEFLIYFQGNSAPDKSGLPSDRFSAERTGGSVSTLTIQRTQQEDSAVYLCASSPGTGGPYGYTFGSGTRLTVV.

The chain uses TRBV19 and TRBJ1-2; D may be TRBD1 (5 bases). Germline V lookup: CDR1 LNHDA, CDR2 SQIVND (reference sequence). Trimming removed 10 bases from V and 4 bases from J, with 13 bases in between. The CDR3 spans 12 residues. CDR3 sequence reads: CATLRDGYGYTF. In DNA, the CDR3 is TGTGCCACACTCCGGGACGGCTATGGCTACACCTTC.

The chain links TRBV12-3 or TRBV12-4 to TRBJ1-6; D gene uncertain. V gave up 6 bases and J gave up 8 bases, with 8 bases separating them. This CDR3 has 12 residues. The CDR3 sequence: CASSPFYSPLHF. CDR3 nucleotide sequence: TGTGCCAGCAGCCCTTTTTATTCACCCCTCCACTTT.

The rearrangement joins TRBV6-5 to TRBJ2-7; TRBD2 might be the D (6 bases). The CDR3 totals 14 residues. Germline CDR1 MNHEY, CDR2 SVGAGI. The V gene lost 6 bases and the J gene lost 5 bases, with 17 bases spanning the gap. CDR3 amino acids: CASSPLRTNNEQYF. The CDR3 bases are TGTGCCAGCAGCCCACTAAGGACTAACAACGAGCAGTACTTC.

This sequence joins TRBV4-3 and TRBJ1-3; 8 bases map to TRBD1. J lost 4 bases, V lost 4 bases, and 9 bases had no gene match. The CDR3 covers 16 residues. Per germline, CDR1 LGHNA and CDR2 YSLEER. The CDR3 protein is CASSPGQVSSGNTIYF. The CDR3 bases are TGCGCCAGCAGCCCGGGACAGGTTTCGTCCGGAAACACCATATATTTT.

J is TRBJ2-2 and V is TRBV5-1; 11 bases are a match to TRBD2. Germline CDR1 and CDR2: SGHRS and YFSETQ. There are 15 residues in the CDR3. The ends lost 7 bases at V and 6 bases at J; junction bases unmatched: 8. The CDR3 reads CASSIAGGSPGELFF. The CDR3 DNA reads TGCGCCAGCTCGATAGCGGGAGGGTCTCCCGGGGAGCTGTTTTTT.

This chain uses TRBV13 with TRBJ1-5; D is uncertain. The CDR3 spans 15 residues. V was clipped by 0 bases and J by 2 bases, with 8 bases between them. CDR1 is PRHDT, CDR2 FYEKMQ, per germline (reference sequence). The CDR3 coding sequence is TGTGCCAGCAGCTTAGGCCGACTAGGCAATCAGCCCCAGCATTTT. This codes for CASSLGRLGNQPQHF.

CDR3: CASRGGQGFSYEQYF. In DNA form, the CDR3 reads TGTGCCAGCAGGGGGGGACAGGGCTTCTCCTACGAGCAGTACTTC. The chain is built from TRBV28 and TRBJ2-7, with 9 bases that match TRBD1. The CDR3 covers 15 residues. Germline values: CDR1 MDHEN, CDR2 SYDVKM. Losses at the gene ends were 6 bases for V and 0 bases for J; bases not matched to a gene: 6.

The V call is TRBV7-3, the J call TRBJ2-7; 7 bases fit TRBD1. The CDR3 consists of 15 residues. The germline V gene encodes CDR1 SGHTA and CDR2 FQGTGA. J gave up 2 bases and V 2 bases, and 6 bases lay outside the gene matches. Here the CDR3 DNA reads TGTGCCAGCAGCTTAGCAGGGGGTGGGGCCTACGAGCAGTACTTC. Translation: CASSLAGGGAYEQYF.

The chain joins TRBV28 to TRBJ1-5; 10 nucleotides align to TRBD1. The CDR3 covers 16 residues. CDR1 and CDR2 (germline): MDHEN, SYDVKM. With V trimmed by 4 bases and J by 3 bases, 6 bases remained unmatched. CDR3 amino acids: CASSSRQGAFNQPQHF. In DNA, the CDR3 is TGTGCCAGCAGTTCCAGACAGGGGGCCTTCAATCAGCCCCAGCATTTT.

The chain carries TRBV4-3 and TRBJ2-5, with D uncertain. Germline V gives CDR1 LGHNA, CDR2 YSLEER. V was shortened by 1 base and J by 4 bases, with 10 bases between the two germline ends. This CDR3 region has 14 residues. The CDR3 region has the DNA TGCGCCAGCAGCCAAGGTCCCGAACGAGAGACCCAGTACTTC. It encodes CASSQGPERETQYF.

V usage is TRBV19 and J usage is TRBJ1-2, with TRBD1 matching over 12 bases. The CDR3 consists of 15 residues. Germline V gene lookup returns CDR1 LNHDA and CDR2 SQIVND (reference sequence). The V gene end was trimmed by 3 bases and the J gene end by 7 bases; junction bases not matched to a gene: 6. The CDR3 here is CASSIAGQGAGGYTF. Written as DNA, the CDR3 is TGTGCCAGTAGTATCGCGGGACAGGGGGCTGGTGGCTACACCTTC.

Remarks on this clone: This sample includes further DNA sequences coding for the same CDR3. The J gene is TRBJ1-2, the V gene TRBV3-1 (or the pseudogene TRBV3-2); 8 bases agree with TRBD1. With V trimmed by 1 base and J by 4 bases, 8 bases remained unmatched. This CDR3 is 16 amino acids long. The V gene's germline CDR1 is LGHDT and CDR2 YNNKEL (reference sequence). This CDR3 reads CASSQVGTGRGYGYTF. CDR3 DNA: TGTGCCAGCAGCCAAGTCGGGACAGGACGCGGCTATGGCTACACCTTC.

The chain couples TRBV5-6 to TRBJ1-2; weak D call: TRBD1 (6 bases). The CDR3 covers 14 residues. Germline CDR1 and CDR2: SGHDT and YYEEEE. Trimming shortened V by 4 bases and J by 7 bases, and 17 bases separated the two germline ends. The DNA for the CDR3 is TGTGCCAGCAGCCCGGAGGTCAGGGGAGGTGGCTACACCTTC. This codes for CASSPEVRGGGYTF.

V and J are TRBV19 and TRBJ2-1; D is unclear. The V gene lost 5 bases and the J gene lost 0 bases, with 14 bases spanning the gap. The CDR3 spans 16 residues. Germline V lookup: CDR1 LNHDA, CDR2 SQIVND (reference sequence). This CDR3 is CASSSQRKTSYNEQFF. CDR3 sequence (DNA): TGTGCCAGTAGTTCGCAGAGAAAAACCTCCTACAATGAGCAGTTCTTC.

V usage is TRBV28 and J usage is TRBJ2-1; TRBD2 aligns across 8 bases. Germline loops: CDR1 MDHEN, CDR2 SYDVKM. The CDR3 runs 14 residues. The V gene end was trimmed by 7 bases and the J gene end by 5 bases; junction bases not matched to a gene: 7. CDR3 nucleotides: TGTGCCAGCACCCCTACTAGCGGAAACAATGAGCAGTTCTTC. This translates into CASTPTSGNNEQFF.